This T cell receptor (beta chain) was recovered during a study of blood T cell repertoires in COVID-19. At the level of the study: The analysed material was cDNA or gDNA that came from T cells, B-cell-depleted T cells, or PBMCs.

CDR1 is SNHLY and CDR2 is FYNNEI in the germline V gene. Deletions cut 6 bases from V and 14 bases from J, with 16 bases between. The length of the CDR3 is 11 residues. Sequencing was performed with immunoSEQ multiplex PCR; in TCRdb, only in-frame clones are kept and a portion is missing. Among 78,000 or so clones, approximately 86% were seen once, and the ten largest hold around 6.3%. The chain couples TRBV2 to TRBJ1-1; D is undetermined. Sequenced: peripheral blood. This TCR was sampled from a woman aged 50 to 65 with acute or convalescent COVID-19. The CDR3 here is CASSSFEFRFF. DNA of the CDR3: TGTGCCAGCAGCTCCTTCGAGTTTCGGTTCTTT.